The 13 T cell receptor beta chains presented below share a single source sample, sequenced in a study of control samples from healthy donors and cancer patients. The protocol was immunoSEQ multiplex PCR, while the TCRdb copy is restricted to in-frame clones and leaves out a portion. The sample carries about 160,000 clones, 95% to 96% recorded once. Sequences were obtained from blood. The receptors were sampled from a woman between 25 and 40 years old in good health.

The chain uses TRBV4-1 and TRBJ2-3; 12 bases align to TRBD2. CDR1 MGHRA and CDR2 YSYEKL come from the germline V gene. The length of the CDR3 is 16 residues. V trimming: 2 bases; J trimming: 2 bases; junction bases outside the gene matches: 2. CDR3 protein: CASSQTSGRYTDTQYF. The DNA for the CDR3 is TGCGCCAGCAGCCAAACTAGCGGGAGGTACACAGATACGCAGTATTTT.

This chain links TRBV10-3 with TRBJ1-4; no firm D call. Trimming stripped 0 bases from V and 4 bases from J, with 18 bases between. This CDR3 region has 18 residues. CDR1 is ENHRY, CDR2 SYGVKD, per germline. CDR3 bases: TGTGCCATCAGTGAGTCGGGGTCCATAGCGGGAATTAATGAAAAACTGTTTTTT. It is translated as CAISESGSIAGINEKLFF.

The chain joins TRBV7-9 to TRBJ1-3; D uncertain. The CDR3 is 12 residues long. Germline V gene lookup returns CDR1 SEHNR and CDR2 FQNEAQ (reference sequence). The V and J ends lost 1 base and 8 bases respectively, with 6 bases between them. DNA for the CDR3: TGTGCCAGCAGCTTAGTGGCGGACACCATATATTTT. Residues: CASSLVADTIYF.

The CDR3 loop is CASRPGGSLGTGELFF. In DNA, the CDR3 is TGTGCCAGCAGACCAGGGGGGAGTTTGGGCACCGGGGAGCTGTTTTTT. V and J are TRBV27 and TRBJ2-2, with D possibly matching TRBD1 (7 bases). Germline V gene lookup returns CDR1 MNHEY and CDR2 SMNVEV (reference sequence). CDR3 size: 16 residues. Deletions cut 6 bases from V and 4 bases from J, with 18 bases between.

This clone came up once. The chain joins TRBV5-6 to TRBJ1-1; D may be TRBD1 (5 bases). Germline V CDR1 and CDR2: SGHDT, YYEEEE. V was pared by 4 bases and J by 1 base, with 11 bases between. The CDR3 consists of 14 residues. The CDR3: CASSPVGGNTEAFF. CDR3 coding DNA: TGTGCCAGCAGCCCGGTGGGGGGGAACACTGAAGCTTTCTTT.

The chain uses TRBV7-8 and TRBJ2-4, with 7 positions matching TRBD1. In germline, CDR1 is SGHVS, CDR2 FQNEAQ. The CDR3 is 17 residues long. Losses at the gene ends were 5 bases for V and 0 bases for J; bases not matched to a gene: 10. The CDR3, as DNA: TGTGCCAGCAGCCAGAAGACAGGGATTCTAGCCAAAAACATTCAGTACTTC. It codes for CASSQKTGILAKNIQYF. Full variable domain (remainder filled in from reference TRBV7-8 and TRBJ2-4): GAGVSQSPRYKVAKRGQDVALRCDPISGHVSLFWYQQALGQGPEFLTYFQNEAQLDKSGLPSDRFFAERPEGSVSTLKIQRTQQEDSAVYLCASSQKTGILAKNIQYFGAGTRLSVL.

The chain has TRBV3-1 (or the pseudogene TRBV3-2) and TRBJ2-5; D remains ambiguous. Germline assignment: CDR1 LGHDT and CDR2 YNNKEL (reference sequence). The CDR3 is 15 residues long. V lost 1 base to trimming and J lost 2 bases, with 11 bases between them. CDR3: CASSQGARVQETQYF. The CDR3 bases are TGTGCCAGCAGCCAAGGGGCACGCGTACAAGAGACCCAGTACTTC.

V usage is TRBV6-5 and J usage is TRBJ1-5; D is unclear. V lost 7 bases to trimming and J lost 2 bases, with 15 bases between them. CDR3 length equals 15 residues. The V gene's germline CDR1 is MNHEY and CDR2 SVGAGI. The DNA for the CDR3 is TGTGCCAGCACCTCAAGGTGGGGTGGCAATCAGCCCCAGCATTTT. This gives the protein CASTSRWGGNQPQHF.

This chain joins TRBV5-4 and TRBJ1-1; no definite D call. Trimming shortened V by 0 bases and J by 4 bases, and 10 bases separated the two germline ends. The CDR3 runs 14 residues. Germline V lookup: CDR1 SGHNT, CDR2 YYREEE (reference sequence). In nucleotides, the CDR3 is TGTGCCAGCAGCTTGGTAGGAAGCGGCACTGAAGCTTTCTTT. Its translation: CASSLVGSGTEAFF.

V is TRBV14 and J is TRBJ2-5, with 7 bases aligning to TRBD1. The CDR3 is 14 residues long. The germline CDR1 and CDR2 sequences are SGHDN and FVKESK. The V and J ends lost 5 bases and 3 bases, in that order; junction bases with no gene match: 6. The CDR3 region has the DNA TGTGCCAGCAGCTCCCCGGGACAGAAAGAGACCCAGTACTTC. Protein: CASSSPGQKETQYF.

This chain uses TRBV9 with TRBJ1-1, with a possible D match to TRBD1 (5 bases). Trimming removed 0 bases from V and 6 bases from J, with 12 bases in between. Germline V gives CDR1 SGDLS, CDR2 YYNGEE. The CDR3 runs to 14 residues. CDR3 in amino acids: CASSVGGGTAEAFF. CDR3 bases: TGTGCCAGCAGCGTAGGTGGGGGGACCGCTGAAGCTTTCTTT.

This chain uses TRBV5-1 with TRBJ2-4, with D possibly TRBD2 on 6 matching bases. The germline CDR1 and CDR2 sequences are SGHRS and YFSETQ. Trimming removed 0 bases from V and 1 base from J, with 11 bases in between. The CDR3 runs 16 residues. CDR3 coding DNA: TGCGCCAGCAGCTTGGCCCCGGGAGCCGCCAAAAACATTCAGTACTTC. It yields the protein CASSLAPGAAKNIQYF. Full variable domain (remainder filled in from reference TRBV5-1 and TRBJ2-4): KAGVTQTPRYLIKTRGQQVTLSCSPISGHRSVSWYQQTPGQGLQFLFEYFSETQRNKGNFPGRFSGRQFSNSRSEMNVSTLELGDSALYLCASSLAPGAAKNIQYFGAGTRLSVL.

The chain is built from TRBV7-2 and TRBJ1-5; tentative D call: TRBD1 (5 bases). The germline V gene has CDR1 SGHTA and CDR2 FQGNSA. The CDR3 has 13 amino acids. Trimming stripped 5 bases from V and 4 bases from J, with 9 bases between. The chain's CDR3 is CASSEGENQPQHF. The CDR3 bases are TGTGCCAGCAGCGAAGGGGAGAATCAGCCCCAGCATTTT.